The present T cell receptor (beta chain) was sequenced within a study of blood T cell repertoires in COVID-19. In the study overall: Spain, Italy and the United States supplied samples that represented acute and convalescent COVID-19. The cDNA or gDNA used as material had been derived from T cells, B-cell-depleted T cells, or PBMCs.

Per the original methods: For nucleated cells, counts were estimated from reference gene primer amplification. Method: immunoSEQ multiplex PCR; TCRdb's copy keeps in-frame clones and lacks some. That table supplies the V and J calls and clone size; D and trimming were determined from the DNA. The sample holds around 63,000 clones, around 88% seen once. V trimming: 2 bases; J trimming: 8 bases; junction bases outside the gene matches: 4. This CDR3 comprises 14 residues. Looked up from germline, CDR1 is SGHTA and CDR2 is FQGTGA. Sequencing was carried out using peripheral blood. The chain has TRBV7-3 and TRBJ2-1; 9 nucleotides line up with TRBD1. This clonotype was obtained from a woman over 75 with active COVID-19. CDR3 sequence (DNA): TGTGCCAGCAGCTTACAGGGACAGGGCGATGAGCAGTTCTTC. This codes for CASSLQGQGDEQFF.